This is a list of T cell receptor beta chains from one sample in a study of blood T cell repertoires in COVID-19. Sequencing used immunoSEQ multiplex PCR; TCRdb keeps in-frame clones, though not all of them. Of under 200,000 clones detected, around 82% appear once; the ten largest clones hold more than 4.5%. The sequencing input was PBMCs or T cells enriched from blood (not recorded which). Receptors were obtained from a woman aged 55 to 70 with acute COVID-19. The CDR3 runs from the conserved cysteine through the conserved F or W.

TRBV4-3 CASSRQVSVGTDTQYF
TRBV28 CASSLLAAVNEKLFF
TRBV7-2 CASSSGLAGGEQFF
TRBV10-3 CAISERQGHEKLFF
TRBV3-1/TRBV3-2 CASSQDKGRGEKLFF
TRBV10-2 CASSERTSGTWGYTQYF
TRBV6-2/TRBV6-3 CASSSRSLAGPNTGELFF
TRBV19 CASSLIPGQGVHQPQHF
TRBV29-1 CSVRPGQSTDTQYF
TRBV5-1 CASSTGGAAGNTIYF
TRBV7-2 CASSSWTSGRASTDTQYF
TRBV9 CASSVEKSSGNTIYF
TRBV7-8 CASSVRLAGGPLTQYF
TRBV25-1 CASSERAGGSTDTQYF
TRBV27 CASSYRGRGETQYF
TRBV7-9 CASTPLDEAGNTIYF
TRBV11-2 CASSLDLGRYEQFF
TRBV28 CASSPDTLNEKLFF
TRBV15 CATSSWGQGGNMNTEAFF
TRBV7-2 CASSRGVDTQYF
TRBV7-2 CASSLVTGGYSPLHF
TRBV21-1 CASSNMHQSNQPQHF
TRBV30 CAWNTGGYGNEQFF
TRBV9 CASSVWQGGDTQYF
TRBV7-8 CASSLALSTVQRSGNTIYF
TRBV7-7 CASSRTRGVQETQYF
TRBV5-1 CASSTQDGRHSDGYTF
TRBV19 CASSIVGGDYGYTF
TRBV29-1 CSVGQSPYEQYF
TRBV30 CAWSVPKKTGYIYGYTF
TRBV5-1 CASRPTGTGFSWQYF
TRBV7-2 CASSPGTGSYGYTF
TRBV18 CASSSQDITDTQYF
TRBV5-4 CASSTRRGFSYNEQFF
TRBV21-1 CASTPGLAQNEQFF
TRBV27 CASSYSLRVSNEKLFF
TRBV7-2 CASSLGGLLFTEAFF
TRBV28 CASRRDRDQGNIQYF
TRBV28 CASRLLNSNEKLFF
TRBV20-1 CSASHPAGGTEAFF
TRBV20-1 CSASRQGNGYTF
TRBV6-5 CASSWRGDSYGYTF
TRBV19 CASKQGRWVNTEAFF
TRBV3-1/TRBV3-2 CASSPAGSSNTEAFF
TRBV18 CASSSGAAYGYTF
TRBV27 CASGRAGAKNIQYF
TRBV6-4 CASSDTAGVWRHGYTF
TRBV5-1 CASSPDRAPPDTQYF
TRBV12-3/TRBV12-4 CASSVGGLYGYTF
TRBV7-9 CASSKTDRNTEAFF